The 29 T cell receptor beta chains reported below all come from one sample, sequenced in a study of graft-versus-host responses after intestinal transplantation. Some clones are missing from TCRdb's copy, which holds only in-frame ones; the method was immunoSEQ multiplex PCR. This table holds approximately 77,000 clones, 92% found once. This specimen consisted of PBMCs, obtained 98 days after intestinal transplantation. These receptors came from a human patient who received an intestinal transplant, so some T cells may come from the graft donor.

CDR3 bases: TGTGCCAGCAGTTCCCTAGACGGGTACCTCTACGAGCAGTACTTC. It translates to CASSSLDGYLYEQYF. The gene calls are TRBV6-1 and TRBJ2-7; no definite D call. V shed 5 bases and J shed 3 bases, with 17 bases lying between them. CDR3 length: 15 residues. Germline V gene data show CDR1 as MNHNS and CDR2 as SASEGT.

This chain links TRBV10-3 with TRBJ2-1; unclear D gene. This CDR3 contains 12 residues. Deletions cut 0 bases from V and 5 bases from J, with 2 bases between. CDR1 ENHRY and CDR2 SYGVKD come from the germline V gene. DNA for the CDR3: TGTGCCATCAGTGAGTCAAACAATGAGCAGTTCTTC. This sequence encodes CAISESNNEQFF.

The chain joins TRBV19 to TRBJ2-3; 7 bases line up with TRBD1. This CDR3 is built from 16 residues. With V trimmed by 3 bases and J by 0 bases, 6 bases remained unmatched. Germline V gene lookup returns CDR1 LNHDA and CDR2 SQIVND (reference sequence). DNA for the CDR3: TGTGCCAGTAGTATTTTCGGGACAGATAGCACAGATACGCAGTATTTT. It codes for CASSIFGTDSTDTQYF.

DNA for the CDR3: TGTGCCAGCAGCTTAGGGCCACCGGACAGTTCGAACACCGGGGAGCTGTTTTTT. As protein: CASSLGPPDSSNTGELFF. V gene TRBV7-3 combines with J gene TRBJ2-2; D is possibly TRBD1 (6 bases). The CDR3 consists of 18 residues. Germline values: CDR1 SGHTA, CDR2 FQGTGA. V was clipped by 2 bases and J by 0 bases, with 16 bases between them.

The rearrangement links TRBV6-5 to TRBJ2-1, with a weak D call TRBD2 (6 bases). The CDR3 covers 15 residues. Trimming took off 6 bases at V and 6 bases at J, with 18 bases between the two ends. Per germline, CDR1 MNHEY and CDR2 SVGAGI. CDR3 in amino acids: CASSRTGSGGNEQFF. The CDR3 coding sequence is TGTGCCAGCAGCCGAACCGGGAGCGGCGGCAATGAGCAGTTCTTC.

This chain connects TRBV5-1 to TRBJ2-1; TRBD2 matches at 13 bases. Trimming at V came to 4 bases and at J to 4 bases, leaving 2 bases not matched to a gene. The V gene's germline CDR1 is SGHRS and CDR2 YFSETQ. The CDR3 extends over 15 amino acids. The CDR3, as DNA: TGCGCCAGCAGCGCGGGACTAGCGGGGTACAATGAGCAGTTCTTC. It specifies CASSAGLAGYNEQFF.

The chain is built from TRBV27 and TRBJ2-3; D is perhaps TRBD1 or TRBD2 (5 bases each). Germline assignment: CDR1 MNHEY and CDR2 SMNVEV (reference sequence). This CDR3 is built from 17 residues. The germline V and J ends were trimmed by 1 base and 9 bases, with 23 bases remaining between them. The CDR3 loop is CASSLFPFRGPRGTQYF. The CDR3 DNA is TGTGCCAGCAGTTTATTCCCCTTCCGGGGCCCCAGAGGGACGCAGTATTTT.

This clone appeared once. The CDR3, as DNA: TGTGCCAGCAGCCAAGCGGCTTGGCAGGGAGCTTTCTTT. It translates to CASSQAAWQGAFF. The chain combines TRBV14 with TRBJ1-1; a weak D match, TRBD1 (5 bases). The germline gives CDR1 SGHDN, CDR2 FVKESK. The length of the CDR3 is 13 residues. Trimming removed 1 base from V and 10 bases from J, with 13 bases in between.

The rearrangement links TRBV6-6 to TRBJ1-2; D call uncertain. Looked up from germline, CDR1 is MNHNY and CDR2 is SVGAGI (reference sequence). The CDR3 is made up of 12 amino acids. Between the trimmed V and J ends, which lost 7 bases and 0 bases, there was a span of 6 bases. CDR3 sequence reads: CASKTPNYGYTF. The CDR3 nucleotides are TGTGCCAGCAAGACACCTAACTATGGCTACACCTTC.

The V gene is TRBV5-4, the J gene TRBJ2-5; TRBD2 aligns across 12 bases. V gave up 4 bases and J gave up 1 base; unmatched junction bases: 5. Germline values: CDR1 SGHNT, CDR2 YYREEE (reference sequence). The CDR3 is made up of 16 amino acids. CDR3 residues: CASSTGLAGFQETQYF. In nucleotides, the CDR3 is TGTGCCAGCAGCACAGGACTAGCGGGGTTCCAAGAGACCCAGTACTTC.

V gene TRBV11-2 combines with J gene TRBJ2-4; D gene unclear. CDR1 SGHAT and CDR2 FQNNGV come from the germline V gene. V was shortened by 3 bases and J by 7 bases, with 13 bases between the two germline ends. The CDR3 spans 14 residues. CDR3 in amino acids: CASSFRTKGNIQYF. The CDR3 DNA reads TGTGCCAGCAGCTTCAGGACCAAGGGCAACATTCAGTACTTC.

This chain joins TRBV6-1 and TRBJ1-1; D perhaps matches TRBD1 (6 bases). The CDR3 contains 14 residues. The germline V gene encodes CDR1 MNHNS and CDR2 SASEGT. V lost 4 bases and J lost 3, with 12 bases in between. CDR3 residues: CASSAGQHHTEAFF. CDR3 nucleotides: TGTGCCAGCAGTGCCGGACAGCACCACACTGAAGCTTTCTTT.

The chain recombines TRBV18 with TRBJ2-1; D is perhaps TRBD2 (6 bases). There are 14 residues in the CDR3. CDR1 is KGHSH and CDR2 is LQKENI in the germline V gene. V was cut by 6 bases and J by 1 base, with 10 bases left in between. The CDR3: CASSPSGSYNEQFF. For the CDR3, the DNA is TGTGCCAGCTCGCCCAGCGGGTCCTACAATGAGCAGTTCTTC.

This chain joins TRBV19 and TRBJ1-5; D unresolved. Trimming removed 2 bases from V and 1 base from J, with 21 bases in between. This CDR3 is built from 19 residues. The germline V gene encodes CDR1 LNHDA and CDR2 SQIVND (reference sequence). In DNA, the CDR3 is TGTGCCAGTAGTATAAGGGAGGGCTTTCATACGGGGAGCAATCAGCCCCAGCATTTT. It specifies CASSIREGFHTGSNQPQHF.

CDR3 bases: TGTGCCAGCAGTAGAAATCAGCCCCAGCATTTT. Its protein product is CASSRNQPQHF. The chain employs TRBV6-1 and TRBJ1-5; D gene ambiguous. Germline V gene data show CDR1 as MNHNS and CDR2 as SASEGT. This CDR3 contains 11 residues. The germline V and J ends were trimmed by 5 bases and 4 bases, with 3 bases remaining between them.

The CDR3 is CASSLGASSSYNEQFF. CDR3 DNA: TGTGCCAGCAGCTTGGGAGCGTCGAGCTCCTACAATGAGCAGTTCTTC. V and J are TRBV5-6 and TRBJ2-1; D ambiguous. V lost 0 bases and J lost 0, with 10 bases in between. The CDR3 spans 16 residues. Germline CDR1 SGHDT, CDR2 YYEEEE.

This clone was counted between two and nine times. This chain joins TRBV2 and TRBJ1-2; perhaps TRBD1 as D (6 bases). Germline CDR1 SNHLY, CDR2 FYNNEI. The CDR3 contains 13 residues. V shed 2 bases and J shed 6 bases, with 10 bases lying between them. CDR3: CASSERGRNGYTF. The CDR3 nucleotides read TGTGCCAGCAGTGAAAGGGGGAGGAATGGCTACACCTTC.

This clone was recorded only once. This chain connects TRBV5-4 to TRBJ2-7; 8 nucleotides align to TRBD1. The trim removed 2 bases at V and 6 bases at J, leaving 4 bases unmatched. The CDR3 sequence is 13 residues long. Germline CDR1 and CDR2: SGHNT and YYREEE (reference sequence). The CDR3 DNA follows: TGTGCCAGCAGCTTCCAGGGGGCGCCCGAGCAGTACTTC. This sequence encodes CASSFQGAPEQYF.

This clone was counted between two and nine times. One end of the junction does not line up with germline, which may come from a read error. This sample also contains other DNA sequences that code for the same CDR3. J is TRBJ2-5 and V is TRBV4-1, with D unclear. This CDR3 region has 13 residues. Germline V gene lookup returns CDR1 MGHRA and CDR2 YSYEKL. This CDR3 is CASSQDLVASRHF. CDR3 nucleotides: TGCGCCAGCAGCCAAGATCTGGTTGCGTCCCGACACTTC.

The CDR3 DNA is TGTGCCAGCAGCTTGTCGGCGGCTAGCGGATACAATGAGCAGTTCTTC. It encodes CASSLSAASGYNEQFF. This chain joins TRBV5-4 and TRBJ2-1; 7 bases fit TRBD2. The germline CDR1 and CDR2 sequences are SGHNT and YYREEE (reference sequence). This CDR3 is 16 amino acids long. J was trimmed by 4 bases and V by 1 base; bases with no gene match: 8.

This sequence joins TRBV11-2 and TRBJ2-3; 15 bases fit TRBD2. The junction had 3 bases not matched to a gene; V was cut back by 5 bases and J by 3 bases. CDR1 is SGHAT, CDR2 FQNNGV, per germline. The CDR3 consists of 16 residues. The chain's CDR3 is CASSPGTSGRTDTQYF. DNA for the CDR3: TGTGCCAGCAGCCCCGGGACTAGCGGGAGGACAGATACGCAGTATTTT.

V is TRBV19 and J is TRBJ2-5; 9 bases fit TRBD2. The CDR3 covers 13 residues. The V gene's germline CDR1 is LNHDA and CDR2 SQIVND (reference sequence). Losses at the gene ends were 4 bases for V and 6 bases for J; bases not matched to a gene: 3. The CDR3 sequence is CASSSGRGKTQYF. CDR3 sequence (DNA): TGTGCCAGTAGTAGCGGGAGGGGGAAGACCCAGTACTTC.

The genes are TRBV7-9 and TRBJ2-1; maybe TRBD2 (7 bases). The CDR3 contains 14 residues. The germline gives CDR1 SEHNR, CDR2 FQNEAQ (reference sequence). Trimming shortened V by 5 bases and J by 4 bases, and 12 bases separated the two germline ends. The CDR3 sequence is CASSPGGPYNEQFF. The CDR3 DNA reads TGTGCCAGCAGCCCCGGGGGGCCATACAATGAGCAGTTCTTC.

This sequence joins TRBV4-2 and TRBJ2-1, with 11 bases matching TRBD2. Germline V gives CDR1 LGHNA, CDR2 YNFKEQ. The CDR3 consists of 20 residues. The V and J ends lost 0 bases and 0 bases, in that order; junction bases with no gene match: 10. Here the CDR3 DNA reads TGTGCCAGCAGCCAAGATCAACTAGCGGGGGACCCAAGCTCCTACAATGAGCAGTTCTTC. Translating it yields CASSQDQLAGDPSSYNEQFF.

The rearrangement joins TRBV7-2 to TRBJ2-3, with a possible D match to TRBD2 (5 bases). This CDR3 comprises 14 residues. V was cut by 2 bases and J by 2 bases, with 8 bases left in between. Germline CDR1 SGHTA, CDR2 FQGNSA. The CDR3 bases are TGTGCCAGCAGCTTACAAGCGGACACAGATACGCAGTATTTT. It translates to CASSLQADTDTQYF.

This chain connects TRBV9 to TRBJ2-5, with D possibly TRBD2 on 5 matching bases. The length of the CDR3 is 16 residues. Looked up from germline, CDR1 is SGDLS and CDR2 is YYNGEE. V lost 0 bases and J lost 2, with 14 bases in between. The CDR3, as DNA: TGTGCCAGCAGCGTAGGAATCGGGGTGGATCAAGAGACCCAGTACTTC. This codes for CASSVGIGVDQETQYF.

This chain joins TRBV5-1 and TRBJ2-1; D is ambiguous. V dropped 6 bases and J dropped 0 bases, with 13 bases sitting between them. The CDR3 is 15 residues long. Per the germline V gene, CDR1 is SGHRS and CDR2 is YFSETQ. The CDR3 bases are TGCGCCAGCAAAGCCCCACAAGCCTCCTACAATGAGCAGTTCTTC. Encoded protein: CASKAPQASYNEQFF.

The J gene is TRBJ1-3, the V gene TRBV7-2, with unresolved D. The CDR3 runs to 17 residues. V lost 5 bases and J lost 7, with 24 bases in between. Germline assignment: CDR1 SGHTA and CDR2 FQGNSA. This CDR3 is CASSQPPWGSGRNTIYF. The CDR3 DNA reads as TGTGCCAGCAGCCAACCGCCCTGGGGTAGCGGGAGGAACACCATATATTTT.

The J gene is TRBJ2-1, the V gene TRBV4-1; 11 bases map to TRBD2. Losses at the gene ends were 1 base for V and 9 bases for J; bases not matched to a gene: 8. The CDR3 extends over 16 amino acids. Looked up from germline, CDR1 is MGHRA and CDR2 is YSYEKL. The CDR3 is CASSQVAGGPPGEQFF. CDR3 nucleotide sequence: TGCGCCAGCAGCCAAGTAGCGGGAGGGCCTCCTGGTGAGCAGTTCTTC.